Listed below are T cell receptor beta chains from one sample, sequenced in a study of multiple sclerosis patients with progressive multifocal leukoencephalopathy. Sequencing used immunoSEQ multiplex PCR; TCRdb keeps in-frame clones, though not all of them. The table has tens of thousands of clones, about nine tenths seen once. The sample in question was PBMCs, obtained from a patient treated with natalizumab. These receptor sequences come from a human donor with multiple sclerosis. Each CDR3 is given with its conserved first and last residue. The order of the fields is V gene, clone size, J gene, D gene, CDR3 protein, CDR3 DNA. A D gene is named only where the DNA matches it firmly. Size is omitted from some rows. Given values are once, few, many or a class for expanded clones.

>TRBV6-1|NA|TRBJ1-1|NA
CASSPKRGNTEAFF
TGTGCCAGCAGTCCAAAGAGGGGGAACACTGAAGCTTTCTTT
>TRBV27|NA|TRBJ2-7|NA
CASSPLGSLSEQYF
TGTGCCAGCAGTCCCCTTGGTAGTTTGAGCGAGCAGTACTTC
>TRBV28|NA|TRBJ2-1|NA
CASSSGAELYNEQFF
TGTGCCAGCAGTTCTGGCGCAGAACTATACAATGAGCAGTTCTTC
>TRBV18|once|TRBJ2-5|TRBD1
CASTPTDRAETQYF
TGTGCCAGCACACCAACGGACAGGGCGGAGACCCAGTACTTC
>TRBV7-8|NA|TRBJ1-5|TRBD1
CASSRDRGGGYSNQPQHF
TGTGCCAGCAGCCGAGACAGGGGCGGGGGGTATAGCAATCAGCCCCAGCATTTT
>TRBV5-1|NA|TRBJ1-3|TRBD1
CASSLGDRGFGNTIYF
TGCGCCAGCAGCTTGGGGGACAGGGGCTTTGGAAACACCATATATTTT
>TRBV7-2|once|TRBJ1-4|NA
CASSLEVGLREKLFF
TGTGCCAGCAGCTTAGAAGTCGGACTTAGGGAAAAACTGTTTTTT
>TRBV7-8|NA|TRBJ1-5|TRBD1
CAATLQGGDNQPQHF
TGTGCCGCCACACTACAGGGGGGCGATAATCAGCCCCAGCATTTT
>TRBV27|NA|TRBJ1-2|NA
CASSSRPSGYTF
TGTGCCAGCAGCTCCCGCCCCTCCGGCTACACCTTC
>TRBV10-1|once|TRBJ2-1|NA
CASSERRRATYNEQFF
TGCGCCAGCAGTGAGAGAAGGCGGGCCACCTACAATGAGCAGTTCTTC
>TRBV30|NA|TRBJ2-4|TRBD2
CACHSGRAGAKNIQYF
TGTGCCTGCCATAGCGGGAGGGCCGGGGCCAAAAACATTCAGTACTTC
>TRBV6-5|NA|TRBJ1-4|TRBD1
CASRGGQPNEKLFF
TGTGCCAGCAGGGGGGGACAGCCTAATGAAAAACTGTTTTTT
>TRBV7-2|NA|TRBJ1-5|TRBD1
CASSLTGQGAGQPQHF
TGTGCCAGCAGCTTAACGGGACAGGGGGCAGGTCAGCCCCAGCATTTT
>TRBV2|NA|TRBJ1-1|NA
CASSGTSMNTEAFF
TGTGCCAGCAGTGGGACTAGTATGAACACTGAAGCTTTCTTT
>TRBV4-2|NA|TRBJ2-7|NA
CASSQRPTTYEQYF
TGTGCCAGCAGCCAACGACCTACCACCTACGAGCAGTACTTC
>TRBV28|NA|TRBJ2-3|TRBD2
CASSPPGTSGTHTQYF
TGTGCCAGCAGTCCACCCGGGACTAGCGGGACACATACGCAGTATTTT
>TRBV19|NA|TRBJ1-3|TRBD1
CASNRGLAGNTIYF
TGTGCCAGTAACAGGGGGTTGGCTGGAAACACCATATATTTT
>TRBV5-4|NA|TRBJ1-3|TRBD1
CASSFQGQGGNTIYF
TGTGCCAGCAGCTTCCAGGGACAGGGGGGAAACACCATATATTTT
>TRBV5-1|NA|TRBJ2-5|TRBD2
CASSLRAGGRRKLDETQYF
TGCGCCAGCAGCCTGCGGGCGGGAGGCCGCAGAAAGCTAGACGAGACCCAGTACTTC
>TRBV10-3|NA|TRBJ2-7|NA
CAISEPDAGASSYEQYF
TGTGCCATCAGTGAGCCCGACGCGGGGGCAAGCTCCTACGAGCAGTACTTC
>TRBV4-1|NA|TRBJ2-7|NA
CASSQGWIDYEQYF
TGCGCCAGCAGCCAGGGATGGATAGACTACGAGCAGTACTTC
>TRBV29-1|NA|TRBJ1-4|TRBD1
CSVSRTTGGEKLFF
TGCAGCGTTTCGAGAACGACAGGGGGCGAAAAACTGTTTTTT
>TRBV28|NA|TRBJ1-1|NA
CASSLSYEAFF
TGTGCCAGCAGTTTGTCGTATGAAGCTTTCTTT
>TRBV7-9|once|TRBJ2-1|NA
CASSGTNSYNEQFF
TGTGCCAGTTCCGGGACCAACTCCTACAATGAGCAGTTCTTC
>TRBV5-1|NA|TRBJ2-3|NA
CASRTFDREGDTQYF
TGCGCCAGCAGGACTTTCGACAGGGAGGGCGATACGCAGTATTTT
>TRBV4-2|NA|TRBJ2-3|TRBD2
CASSQDRGLGTQYF
TGTGCCAGCAGCCAAGATAGGGGACTAGGAACCCAGTATTTT
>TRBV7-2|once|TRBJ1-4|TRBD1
CASSLGQGTGHEKLFF
TGTGCCAGCAGCTTAGGGCAGGGGACAGGGCATGAAAAACTGTTTTTT
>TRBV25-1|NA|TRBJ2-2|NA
CASSGPGGTGELFF
TGTGCCAGCAGTGGGCCAGGAGGTACCGGGGAGCTGTTTTTT
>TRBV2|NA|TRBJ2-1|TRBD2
CASRTGTSGANNEQFF
TGTGCCAGCAGGACTGGGACTAGCGGGGCCAACAATGAGCAGTTCTTC
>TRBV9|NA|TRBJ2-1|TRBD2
CASSITSGSYNEQFF
TGTGCCAGCAGCATTACTAGCGGCTCCTACAATGAGCAGTTCTTC
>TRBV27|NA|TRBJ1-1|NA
CASSLEQENTEAFF
TGTGCCAGCAGTCTCGAACAGGAGAACACTGAAGCTTTCTTT
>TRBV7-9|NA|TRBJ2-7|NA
CASSLSSGYEQYF
TGTGCCAGCAGCTTAAGCTCGGGGTACGAGCAGTACTTC
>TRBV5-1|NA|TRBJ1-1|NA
CASSLEVSDSLSFF
TGCGCCAGCAGCTTGGAAGTCTCGGACAGCTTGTCTTTCTTT
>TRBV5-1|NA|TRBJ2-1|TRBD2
CASQPSGGGNEQFF
TGCGCCAGTCAGCCCTCGGGGGGTGGGAATGAGCAGTTCTTC
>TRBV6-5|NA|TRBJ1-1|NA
CASSYGETEAFF
TGTGCCAGCAGTTACGGGGAAACTGAAGCTTTCTTT
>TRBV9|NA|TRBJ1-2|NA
CASSVDANYGYTF
TGTGCCAGCAGCGTAGATGCTAACTATGGCTACACCTTC
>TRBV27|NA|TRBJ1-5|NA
CASRGVTGTGSNQPQHF
TGTGCCAGCAGGGGGGTAACCGGGACCGGTAGCAATCAGCCCCAGCATTTT
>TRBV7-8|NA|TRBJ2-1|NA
CASSTLVPLGKYNEQFF
TGTGCCAGCAGCACGTTAGTACCACTAGGAAAATACAATGAGCAGTTCTTC
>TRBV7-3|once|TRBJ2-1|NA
CASSLLLGQGDNEQFF
TGTGCCAGCAGCTTACTTTTGGGCCAGGGTGACAATGAGCAGTTCTTC
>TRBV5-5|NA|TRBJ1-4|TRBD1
CASFGGQGAEKLFF
TGTGCCAGCTTCGGGGGACAGGGGGCAGAAAAACTGTTTTTT
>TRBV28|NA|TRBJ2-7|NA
CASSTTYEQYF
TGTGCCAGCAGTACCACCTACGAGCAGTACTTC
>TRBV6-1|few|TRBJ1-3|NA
CASKRDLSGNTIYF
TGTGCCAGCAAGCGGGACCTCTCTGGAAACACCATATATTTT
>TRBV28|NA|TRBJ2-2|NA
CASSPALLELFF
TGTGCCAGCAGCCCTGCCCTGTTGGAGCTGTTTTTT
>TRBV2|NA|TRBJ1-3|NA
CASVGGQRSGNTIYF
TGTGCCAGCGTCGGTGGACAGCGCTCTGGAAACACCATATATTTT
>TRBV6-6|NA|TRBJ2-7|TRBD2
CASSYSGAGAYEQYF
TGTGCCAGCAGTTACTCGGGTGCGGGAGCCTACGAGCAGTACTTC
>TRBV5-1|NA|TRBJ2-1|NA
CASSLDNDEQFF
TGCGCCAGCAGCTTGGATAACGATGAGCAGTTCTTC
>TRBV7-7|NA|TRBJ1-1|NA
CASSLGQNTEAFF
TGTGCTAGCAGCTTGGGTCAGAACACTGAAGCTTTCTTT
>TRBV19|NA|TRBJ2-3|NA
CASSIIAVVGPDTQYF
TGTGCCAGTAGTATAATAGCGGTAGTGGGCCCAGATACGCAGTATTTT
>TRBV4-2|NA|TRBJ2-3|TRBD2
CASSLLAERKADTQYF
TGTGCCAGCAGCCTGCTAGCGGAGAGGAAGGCAGATACGCAGTATTTT
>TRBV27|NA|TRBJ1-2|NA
CASSLSVTGSRGYGYTF
TGTGCCAGCAGTTTATCTGTTACGGGGAGCCGCGGCTATGGCTACACCTTC
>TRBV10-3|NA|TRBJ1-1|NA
CAISEFKGSNTEAFF
TGTGCCATCAGTGAGTTCAAGGGTTCGAACACTGAAGCTTTCTTT
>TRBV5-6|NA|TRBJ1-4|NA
CASSTLDSPSNEKLFF
TGTGCCAGCAGCACTCTGGACAGTCCGTCTAATGAAAAACTGTTTTTT
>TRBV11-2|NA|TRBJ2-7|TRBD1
CASSLGTGAYEQYF
TGTGCCAGCAGCTTAGGGACAGGGGCCTACGAGCAGTACTTC
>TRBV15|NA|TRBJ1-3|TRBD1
CATSRDRGHGVPDAIYF
TGTGCCACCAGCCGGGACAGGGGGCACGGAGTTCCGGATGCCATATATTTT
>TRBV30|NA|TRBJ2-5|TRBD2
CASTSGTQETQYF
TGTGCCTCCACTAGCGGGACCCAAGAGACCCAGTACTTC
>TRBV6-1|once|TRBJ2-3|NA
CASRGRTGDGDTQYF
TGTGCCAGCAGAGGACGGACTGGCGATGGAGATACGCAGTATTTT
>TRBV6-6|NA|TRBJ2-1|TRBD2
CASSYRTGGNEQFF
TGTGCCAGCAGTTACCGGACGGGGGGGAATGAGCAGTTCTTC
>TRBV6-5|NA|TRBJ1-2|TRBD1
CASSRTTGNGYTF
TGTGCCAGCAGCCGAACGACAGGGAATGGCTACACCTTC
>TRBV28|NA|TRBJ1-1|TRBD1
CASSFDRETSTEAFF
TGTGCCAGCAGTTTCGACAGGGAAACGAGCACTGAAGCTTTCTTT